In this sample, the clone carrying this T cell receptor (beta chain) turned up once. Described time point: pre-treatment sample, taken before nivolumab and TIL therapy. Most excised metastases sampled were pleural nodules or supraclavicular lymph nodes. Tumors were harvested before any PD-1/PD-L1 blockade. The sample is drawn from a study of TIL therapy for anti-PD-1-resistant metastatic lung cancer. Study in general: Median tumor mutation burden was 1.5 mutations per megabase.

The CDR3 has 15 amino acids. Looked up from germline, CDR1 is MNHNS and CDR2 is SASEGT. Trimming took off 6 bases at V and 5 bases at J, with 19 bases between the two ends. Sequencing used immunoSEQ v3. TCRdb keeps only in-frame clones here, not all; method: immunoSEQ multiplex PCR. The sample includes roughly 26,000 clones, roughly 72% seen only once; the top ten take roughly 7.4%. The origin of this receptor is a person aged 25-85 years with non-small cell lung cancer. This rearrangement joins TRBV6-1 to TRBJ1-1; possible D gene TRBD1, 6 bases. The sequences come from tumor tissue, collected at baseline. CDR3 sequence: CASSLNPRGDTEAFF. The CDR3 DNA reads as TGTGCCAGCAGCCTAAACCCCAGGGGAGATACTGAAGCTTTCTTT.